The rows below give T cell receptor beta chains drawn from one sample of a study of blood T cell repertoires in COVID-19. Clones were read by immunoSEQ multiplex PCR, and TCRdb kept only the in-frame ones, dropping some. Among 320,000 or so clones, about 90% were seen once, and the ten largest hold more than 0.9%. Sample: PBMCs or T cells enriched from blood (not recorded which). The receptors were sampled from a woman between 25 and 40 years old who had recovered from COVID-19. The conserved cysteine and the conserved F or W are not part of the CDR3 here. The order of the fields is V gene, J gene, CDR3 protein.

V gene: TRBV5-1; J gene: TRBJ1-6; CDR3 protein: ASSLRQGSNSPLH
V gene: TRBV7-9; J gene: TRBJ2-3; CDR3 protein: ASTDRGSTDTQY
V gene: TRBV25-1; J gene: TRBJ2-1; CDR3 protein: ASSAPSGPYNEQF
V gene: TRBV11-2; J gene: TRBJ2-7; CDR3 protein: ASSSETGLAGGLQY
V gene: TRBV3-1/TRBV3-2; J gene: TRBJ1-5; CDR3 protein: ASSPTKNSNQPQH
V gene: TRBV30; J gene: TRBJ1-5; CDR3 protein: AWSVRGLDDQPQH
V gene: TRBV18; J gene: TRBJ2-3; CDR3 protein: ASSPLAGRSTDTQY
V gene: TRBV7-9; J gene: TRBJ1-2; CDR3 protein: ASSSTVTWGYT
V gene: TRBV6-5; J gene: TRBJ1-1; CDR3 protein: ASSPPTGQNTEAF
V gene: TRBV19; J gene: TRBJ2-2; CDR3 protein: ASSIGGGMGTGELF
V gene: TRBV9; J gene: TRBJ1-2; CDR3 protein: ASSVTGTGTYGYT